What follows are 5 T cell receptor beta chains derived from one specimen sequenced in a study of cytomegalovirus exposure and HLA in healthy donors. Amplification used 60 Vbeta primers and 13 Jbeta primers. Here immunoSEQ multiplex PCR was the method, and the copy in TCRdb shows in-frame clones only, minus some. Here the sample spans 150,000 to 200,000 clones, 70% to 80% being singletons. The sample comprised PBMCs. The receptors stem from a man aged 18 to 30 in good health and CMV-seropositive.

V is TRBV28 and J is TRBJ2-3, with 7 positions matching TRBD2. The CDR3 spans 13 residues. Per germline, CDR1 MDHEN and CDR2 SYDVKM. V lost 8 bases and J lost 5; bases outside the gene matches: 7. CDR3 nucleotide sequence: TGTGCCAGCGGGCGGGGGAGGGTAGATACGCAGTATTTT. This codes for CASGRGRVDTQYF.

In its sample, this clone was seen a few times. The V gene is TRBV11-3, the J gene TRBJ1-1; unclear D gene. CDR1 SGHNT and CDR2 YENEEA come from the germline V gene. The CDR3 extends over 14 amino acids. The V gene lost 1 base and the J gene lost 1 base, with 7 bases spanning the gap. The CDR3 region is CASSLGAGNTEAFF. The CDR3 coding sequence is TGTGCCAGCAGCTTAGGGGCAGGGAACACTGAAGCTTTCTTT.

V usage is TRBV30 and J usage is TRBJ2-2; unclear D gene. The CDR3 has 11 amino acids. Germline V gene sequence: CDR1 GTSNPN, CDR2 SVGIG (reference sequence). V was trimmed by 3 bases and J by 7 bases, leaving 6 bases between them. CDR3 in amino acids: CAWRRVGELFF. CDR3 sequence (DNA): TGTGCCTGGAGACGAGTCGGGGAGCTGTTTTTT. Filled out from reference TRBV30 and TRBJ2-2, the complete variable domain reads SQTIHQWPATLVQPVGSPLSLECTVEGTSNPNLYWYRQAAGRGLQLLFYSVGIGQISSEVPQNLSASRPQDRQFILSSKKLLLSDSGFYLCAWRRVGELFFGEGSRLTVL.

This chain joins TRBV6-5 and TRBJ2-1, with D maybe TRBD2 (6 bases). Germline V CDR1 and CDR2: MNHEY, SVGAGI. This CDR3 contains 12 residues. The V end was cut by 5 bases, the J end by 9 bases, with 11 bases between. DNA for the CDR3: TGTGCCAGCAGTGGAGGAGGGGTTGAGCAGTTCTTC. This codes for CASSGGGVEQFF.

This sequence joins TRBV14 and TRBJ2-1; TRBD1 is a possible D gene (6 bases). The V end was cut by 4 bases, the J end by 4 bases, with 11 bases between. CDR3 length equals 14 residues. Germline CDR1 is SGHDN and CDR2 is FVKESK. The CDR3 protein is CASSPNREYNEQFF. DNA of the CDR3: TGTGCCAGCAGCCCTAACAGGGAATACAATGAGCAGTTCTTC.